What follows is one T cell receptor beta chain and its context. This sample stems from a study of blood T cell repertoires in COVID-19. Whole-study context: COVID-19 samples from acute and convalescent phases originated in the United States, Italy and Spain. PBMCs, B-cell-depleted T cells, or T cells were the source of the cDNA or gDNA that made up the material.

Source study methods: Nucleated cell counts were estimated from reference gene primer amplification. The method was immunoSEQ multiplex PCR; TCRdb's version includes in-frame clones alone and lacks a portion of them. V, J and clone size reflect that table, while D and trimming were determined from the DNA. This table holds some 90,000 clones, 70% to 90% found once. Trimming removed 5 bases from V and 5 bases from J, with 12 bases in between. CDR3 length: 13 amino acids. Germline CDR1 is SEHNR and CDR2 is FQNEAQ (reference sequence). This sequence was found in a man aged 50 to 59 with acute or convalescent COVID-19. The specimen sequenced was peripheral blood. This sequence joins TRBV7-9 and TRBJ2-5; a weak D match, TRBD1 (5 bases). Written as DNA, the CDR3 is TGTGCCAGCAGCCCGAGTCCAGGGGAGACCCAGTACTTC. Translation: CASSPSPGETQYF.